A single T cell receptor (beta chain) is shown here with its context. Some clones are missing from TCRdb's copy, which holds only in-frame ones; the method was immunoSEQ multiplex PCR. This sample has nearly 30,000 clones; about 87% occur once, and the top ten carry about 3%. V lost 2 bases to trimming and J lost 5 bases, with 10 bases between them. CDR1 is SGHAT, CDR2 FQNNGV, per germline. This CDR3 has 13 amino acids. This specimen belongs to a study of PD-L1 blockade in urothelial cancer. Study as a whole: T cells numbered a median of 141,255 in the blood samples.

This rearrangement joins TRBV11-2 to TRBJ2-7; D is perhaps TRBD2 (5 bases). The clonotype originates from a man aged 50 to 59 with urothelial cancer. Sequenced here: PBMCs, sampled around atezolizumab (anti-PD-L1) treatment. Here the CDR3 reads CASSLLASHEQYF. CDR3 nucleotide sequence: TGTGCCAGCAGCTTACTAGCTTCCCACGAGCAGTACTTC.